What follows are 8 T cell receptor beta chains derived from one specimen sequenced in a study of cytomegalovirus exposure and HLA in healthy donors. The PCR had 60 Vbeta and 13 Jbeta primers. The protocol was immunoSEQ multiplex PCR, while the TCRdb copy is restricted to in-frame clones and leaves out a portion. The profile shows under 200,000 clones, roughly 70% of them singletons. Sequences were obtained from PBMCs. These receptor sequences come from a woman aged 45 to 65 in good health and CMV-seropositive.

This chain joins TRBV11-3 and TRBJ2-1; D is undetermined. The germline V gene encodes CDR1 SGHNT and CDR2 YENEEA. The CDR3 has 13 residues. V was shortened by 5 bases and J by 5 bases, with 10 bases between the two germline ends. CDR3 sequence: CASSLSSNNEQFF. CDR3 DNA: TGTGCCAGCAGCCTTAGCAGCAACAATGAGCAGTTCTTC.

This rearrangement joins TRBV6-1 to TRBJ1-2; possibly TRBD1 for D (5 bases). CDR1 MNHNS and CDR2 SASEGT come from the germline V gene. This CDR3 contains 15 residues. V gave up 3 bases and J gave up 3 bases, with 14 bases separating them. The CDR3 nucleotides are TGTGCCAGCAGTGATTGGGGCAGGGTCGACTATGGCTACACCTTC. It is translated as CASSDWGRVDYGYTF.

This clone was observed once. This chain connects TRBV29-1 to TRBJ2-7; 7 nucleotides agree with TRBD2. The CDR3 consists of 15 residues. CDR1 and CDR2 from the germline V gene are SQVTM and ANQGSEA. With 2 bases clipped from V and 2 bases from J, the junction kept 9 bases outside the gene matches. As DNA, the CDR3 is TGCAGCGTTGAAAAGCGGGATGGCACGGCCTACGAGCAGTACTTC. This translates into CSVEKRDGTAYEQYF.

The CDR3 DNA reads as TGTGCCAGCAGCTTAGGGGGGCAAGGTTGCACCATATATTTT. This sequence encodes CASSLGGQGCTIYF. The rearrangement joins TRBV7-2 to TRBJ1-3; D may be TRBD1 (6 bases). Germline loops: CDR1 SGHTA, CDR2 FQGNSA. The CDR3 extends over 14 amino acids. V was cut by 1 base and J by 9 bases, with 13 bases left in between.

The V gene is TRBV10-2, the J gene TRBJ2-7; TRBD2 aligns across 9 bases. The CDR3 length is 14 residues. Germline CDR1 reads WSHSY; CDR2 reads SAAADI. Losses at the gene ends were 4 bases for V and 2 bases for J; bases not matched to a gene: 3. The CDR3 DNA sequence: TGCGCCAGCAGTGTTACTAGCGGGCCCTACGAGCAGTACTTC. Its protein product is CASSVTSGPYEQYF.

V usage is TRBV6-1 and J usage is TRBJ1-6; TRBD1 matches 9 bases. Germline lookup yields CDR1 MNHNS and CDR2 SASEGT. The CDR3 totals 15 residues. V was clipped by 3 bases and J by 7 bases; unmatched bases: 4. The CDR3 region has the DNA TGTGCCAGCAGTGACGGACAGGGGCACAATTCACCCCTCCACTTT. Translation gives CASSDGQGHNSPLHF.

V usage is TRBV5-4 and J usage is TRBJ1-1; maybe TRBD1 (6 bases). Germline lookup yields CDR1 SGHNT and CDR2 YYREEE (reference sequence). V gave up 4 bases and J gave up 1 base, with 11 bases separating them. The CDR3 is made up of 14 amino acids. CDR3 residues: CASSPTGRNTEAFF. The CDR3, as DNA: TGTGCCAGCAGCCCTACAGGGAGGAACACTGAAGCTTTCTTT. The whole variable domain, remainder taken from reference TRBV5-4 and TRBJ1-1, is ETGVTQSPTHLIKTRGQQVTLRCSSQSGHNTVSWYQQALGQGPQFIFQYYREEENGRGNFPPRFSGLQFPNYSSELNVNALELDDSALYLCASSPTGRNTEAFFGQGTRLTVV.

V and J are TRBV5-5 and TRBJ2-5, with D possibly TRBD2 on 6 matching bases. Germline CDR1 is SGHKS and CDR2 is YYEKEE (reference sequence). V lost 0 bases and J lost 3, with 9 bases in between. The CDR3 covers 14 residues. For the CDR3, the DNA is TGTGCCAGCAGCTTGGTTGGCGGGAAAGAGACCCAGTACTTC. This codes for CASSLVGGKETQYF.